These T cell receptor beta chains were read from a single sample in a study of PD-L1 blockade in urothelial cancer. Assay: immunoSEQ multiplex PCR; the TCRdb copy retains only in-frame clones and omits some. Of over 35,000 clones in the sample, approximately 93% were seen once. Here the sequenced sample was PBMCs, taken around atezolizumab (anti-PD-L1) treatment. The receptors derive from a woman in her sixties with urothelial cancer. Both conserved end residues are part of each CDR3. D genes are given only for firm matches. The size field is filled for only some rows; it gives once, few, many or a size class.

TGTGCCAGCAGCTTAGTCAGTAGCACAGATACGCAGTATTTT	CASSLVSSTDTQYF	14	NA	TRBV11-3	TRBJ2-3	NA
TGTGCCAGCAGCCTGCAGAAGACAGCCTCCTACAATGAGCAGTTCTTC	CASSLQKTASYNEQFF	16	NA	TRBV5-6	TRBJ2-1	NA
TGTGCCAGCAGCTTGAAACTAGCGGGAGCAGATACGCAGTATTTT	CASSLKLAGADTQYF	15	once	TRBV5-4	TRBJ2-3	TRBD2
TGTGCTAGCAGCTTAGCAGCGGGGGCCGACAATGAGCAGTTCTTC	CASSLAAGADNEQFF	15	NA	TRBV7-7	TRBJ2-1	TRBD2
TGTGCCAGCAGCTCCCGGGACATGCGAGGCTACACCTTC	CASSSRDMRGYTF	13	NA	TRBV7-8	TRBJ1-2	NA
TGTGCCAGCTCACCACGAACTAGCGGGATCTCCTACAATGAGCAGTTCTTC	CASSPRTSGISYNEQFF	17	NA	TRBV18	TRBJ2-1	TRBD2
TGTGCCATCAGCCTCGACAGGGTCCGGAGCGGGAGAGTCAATGAGCAGTTCTTC	CAISLDRVRSGRVNEQFF	18	few	TRBV10-3	TRBJ2-1	NA
TGCAGCGTGACAGGGGGCGGCTCCTACGAGCAGTACTTC	CSVTGGGSYEQYF	13	NA	TRBV29-1	TRBJ2-7	TRBD1
TGTGCCAGTAGTTTTACAGTAATCTATGGCTACACCTTC	CASSFTVIYGYTF	13	NA	TRBV19	TRBJ1-2	NA
TGTGCCAGCAGCTTGGGACAGCTTGGGAGTCGCTACACCTTC	CASSLGQLGSRYTF	14	NA	TRBV7-9	TRBJ1-2	TRBD1
TGTGCCAGCAGCCCTTCTAAAATTAGCGGGCGCTACAATGAGCAGTTCTTC	CASSPSKISGRYNEQFF	17	NA	TRBV9	TRBJ2-1	TRBD2
TGCAGCGCTAGGGACTCCGGGGAGCTGTTTTTT	CSARDSGELFF	11	NA	TRBV29-1	TRBJ2-2	NA
TGTGCCATCAGTGAATCTATTCGGGGACTCAGCAATCAGCCCCAGCATTTT	CAISESIRGLSNQPQHF	17	NA	TRBV10-3	TRBJ1-5	NA
TGTGCCAGCAGCTCCAACAGGGGAGAAGGCTACACCTTC	CASSSNRGEGYTF	13	NA	TRBV7-6	TRBJ1-2	TRBD1
TGTGCCAGCAGCCAAGACAGCGGGAGCTCCTACAATGAGCAGTTCTTC	CASSQDSGSSYNEQFF	16	once	TRBV4-2	TRBJ2-1	TRBD2
TGTGCCAGCAGAGATACTAGTCTAGGCAATGAGCAGTTCTTC	CASRDTSLGNEQFF	14	once	TRBV7-9	TRBJ2-1	NA
TGTGCCAGCAGCCCGACTAGCGGGGGCTTTACCGGGGAGCTGTTTTTT	CASSPTSGGFTGELFF	16	NA	TRBV7-8	TRBJ2-2	TRBD2
TGTGCCAGCAGCCCAGACAGGAACACCGGGGAGCTGTTTTTT	CASSPDRNTGELFF	14	NA	TRBV7-9	TRBJ2-2	NA
TGTGCCAGCAGCTTTGGGACTAGCGGGGACCCTTACAATGAGCAGTTCTTC	CASSFGTSGDPYNEQFF	17	NA	TRBV11-1	TRBJ2-1	TRBD2
TGTGCCACCAGCAGAGACAGGGGGGCCTACGAGCAGTACTTC	CATSRDRGAYEQYF	14	NA	TRBV15	TRBJ2-7	NA
TGTGCCAGCAGTGACCACTTGAGTGAGGACAATGAGCAGTTCTTC	CASSDHLSEDNEQFF	15	NA	TRBV2	TRBJ2-1	NA
TGTGCCAGCAGGGCTAGACGCACAGATACGCAGTATTTT	CASRARRTDTQYF	13	NA	TRBV6-5	TRBJ2-3	NA
TGTGCCAGCAGCCCCGGGACTAGCGGAGTCGTTGAGTACTTC	CASSPGTSGVVEYF	14	NA	TRBV5-5	TRBJ2-7	TRBD2
TGTGCCAGCGGCTCACGGGGGGGAGGAAGCGGAAAACTGTTTTTT	CASGSRGGGSGKLFF	15	NA	TRBV6-1	TRBJ1-4	NA
TGCGCCAGCAGCCAAGTCGGGGGCTCTGGAAACACCATATATTTT	CASSQVGGSGNTIYF	15	NA	TRBV4-1	TRBJ1-3	NA
TGTGCCAGCAGTTTCGGAGGGACAGACAGTTTTTATGGCTACACCTTC	CASSFGGTDSFYGYTF	16	NA	TRBV28	TRBJ1-2	TRBD1
TGCGCCAGCAGAGTGCGGGGCCAAGAGACCCAGTACTTC	CASRVRGQETQYF	13	NA	TRBV5-1	TRBJ2-5	NA
TGCGCCAGCAGAGAAGCTAACAGGGATTACTATGGCTACACCTTC	CASREANRDYYGYTF	15	NA	TRBV5-1	TRBJ1-2	NA
TGTGCCAGCAGCGTGACTAGCGGGGTCGAGGGGCAGTACTTC	CASSVTSGVEGQYF	14	NA	TRBV7-2	TRBJ2-7	TRBD2
TGTGCCAGCAGCTTAGATCCGCTAGCGGTCAATGAGCAGTTCTTC	CASSLDPLAVNEQFF	15	NA	TRBV7-2	TRBJ2-1	TRBD2
TGCGCCAGCAGCCCCTCCAGGTTTGGTGTGGAGACCCAGTACTTC	CASSPSRFGVETQYF	15	NA	TRBV4-3	TRBJ2-5	NA
TGTGCCAGTTCTGAGGATGGCTACGAGCAGTACTTC	CASSEDGYEQYF	12	NA	TRBV19	TRBJ2-7	NA
TGTGCCAGCAGTTACGAAGCGGGAGTGAGTGAGCAGTACTTC	CASSYEAGVSEQYF	14	once	TRBV6-6	TRBJ2-7	TRBD2
TGTGCCAGCAGGACTCTCACCCTTCTTACCTACAATGAGCAGTTCTTC	CASRTLTLLTYNEQFF	16	once	TRBV28	TRBJ2-1	NA
TGTGCCAGCAGTTACCCCGGGACAGAGAACACTGAAGCTTTCTTT	CASSYPGTENTEAFF	15	NA	TRBV6-5	TRBJ1-1	TRBD1
TGTGCCAGCCCCCAAAGAGGGGGCACGAACACTGAAGCTTTCTTT	CASPQRGGTNTEAFF	15	NA	TRBV28	TRBJ1-1	TRBD1
TGTGCCAGCAGCTTGGGGGGGCTCCGCTATGGCTACACCTTC	CASSLGGLRYGYTF	14	NA	TRBV5-6	TRBJ1-2	NA
TGTGCCAGTAGCATGGACAGGGTTATCAATCAGCCCCAGCATTTT	CASSMDRVINQPQHF	15	NA	TRBV19	TRBJ1-5	TRBD1
TGTGCCACCAGCCCCCAAGCAGGGTTCGACGAGCAGTACTTC	CATSPQAGFDEQYF	14	NA	TRBV15	TRBJ2-7	NA
TGTGCCAGCAGTCCCTGGGTGAGGAGGCGGGGGGCAGATACGCAGTATTTT	CASSPWVRRRGADTQYF	17	few	TRBV7-6	TRBJ2-3	TRBD2
TGTGCCAGCAGTCCTGACAGGGTCTCTGGGGAGCTGTTTTTT	CASSPDRVSGELFF	14	once	TRBV27	TRBJ2-2	TRBD1